The 27 T cell receptor beta chains reported below all come from one sample, sequenced in a study of shared clonotypes between healthy human individuals. Libraries were prepared by immunoSEQ multiplex PCR; TCRdb keeps only in-frame clonotypes and omits some of them. The table shows some 1,600,000 clones, with under 99% occurring only once. The sequencing sample was made of naive CD4+ T cells sorted from blood. Subset defined: CD45RA+ positively selected. The receptors were sampled from a man aged 25-45 years in good health.

This clone was picked up one time. Within the sample, other DNA sequences also encode this same CDR3. The genes are TRBV18 and TRBJ2-5; D gene ambiguous. The V end was cut by 3 bases, the J end by 2 bases, with 4 bases between. Germline CDR1 KGHSH, CDR2 LQKENI. CDR3 size: 12 residues. The CDR3 reads CASSPSQETQYF. The CDR3 DNA reads as TGTGCCAGCTCACCGTCGCAAGAGACCCAGTACTTC.

The chain uses TRBV28 and TRBJ2-7, with TRBD1 matching 7 bases. Germline loops: CDR1 MDHEN, CDR2 SYDVKM. The CDR3 totals 15 residues. V lost 5 bases, J lost 0 bases, and 7 bases stayed unmatched. The CDR3 is CASSPADRSSYEQYF. The DNA for the CDR3 is TGTGCCAGCAGTCCTGCGGACAGGAGCTCCTACGAGCAGTACTTC.

The chain joins TRBV7-8 to TRBJ1-2, with 7 bases lining up with TRBD1. There are 15 residues in the CDR3. V shed 5 bases and J 2 bases; nucleotides not matched to a gene: 8. The germline CDR1 and CDR2 sequences are SGHVS and FQNEAQ. The chain's CDR3 is CASSPEGDSNYGYTF. The CDR3 region has the DNA TGTGCCAGCAGCCCCGAAGGGGACAGCAACTATGGCTACACCTTC.

This sequence joins TRBV6-4 and TRBJ2-1; TRBD2 matches at 15 bases. Germline values: CDR1 MRHNA, CDR2 SNTAGT. The CDR3 has 15 residues. Trimming cost V 3 bases and J 7 bases; bases outside gene matches: 1. For the CDR3, the DNA is TGTGCCAGCAGTGAGGGACTAGCGGGAGGAAATGAGCAGTTCTTC. This codes for CASSEGLAGGNEQFF.

This clone was detected only once. The gene calls are TRBV5-4 and TRBJ2-2; 8 bases agree with TRBD1. Unmatched junction bases numbered 7, after V lost 3 bases and J lost 3 bases. Germline lookup yields CDR1 SGHNT and CDR2 YYREEE (reference sequence). The CDR3 spans 16 residues. CDR3 nucleotide sequence: TGTGCCAGCAGCTCGAGGACAGGGAGTTACACCGGGGAGCTGTTTTTT. It encodes CASSSRTGSYTGELFF.

The rearrangement links TRBV6-4 to TRBJ1-1; no definite D call. Germline loops: CDR1 MRHNA, CDR2 SNTAGT. Trimming took off 0 bases at V and 12 bases at J, with 11 bases between the two ends. CDR3 length: 12 residues. The CDR3 loop reads CASSDSGVRTFF. The CDR3 region has the DNA TGTGCCAGCAGTGACTCAGGTGTCCGAACTTTCTTT.

The chain combines TRBV6-1 with TRBJ1-1; D ambiguous. The CDR3 is 13 residues long. Trimming took 6 bases from V and 4 from J, leaving 12 bases between them. Germline CDR1 MNHNS, CDR2 SASEGT. The CDR3 reads CASRGSLGTEAFF. CDR3 DNA sequence: TGTGCCAGCAGGGGGAGTTTGGGCACTGAAGCTTTCTTT.

Regarding this clone: The same CDR3 can be traced to other DNA sequences in this sample. The rearrangement links TRBV27 to TRBJ2-7; 7 bases map to TRBD1. With 2 bases clipped from V and 7 bases from J, the junction kept 11 bases outside the gene matches. The CDR3 consists of 15 residues. Germline V gene sequence: CDR1 MNHEY, CDR2 SMNVEV (reference sequence). CDR3 protein: CASSLLGGRTGEQYF. CDR3 nucleotide sequence: TGTGCCAGCAGTTTACTAGGGGGCCGTACGGGGGAGCAGTACTTC.

This chain connects TRBV28 to TRBJ1-1; D is undetermined. Per the germline V gene, CDR1 is MDHEN and CDR2 is SYDVKM. The V end lost 5 bases, the J end lost 9 bases, and 13 bases lay between the germline ends. This CDR3 has 12 amino acids. The CDR3 DNA reads TGTGCCAGCAGTACCCCAGCCAGGAAAGCTTTCTTT. Translated: CASSTPARKAFF.

This clone was seen a few times. The rearrangement links TRBV7-8 to TRBJ2-5; unclear D gene. Germline lookup yields CDR1 SGHVS and CDR2 FQNEAQ. The CDR3 covers 14 residues. Trimming left V 2 bases short and J 4 bases short, with 11 bases between. The CDR3 nucleotides are TGTGCCAGCAGCTTAAGTCTGGCGGTAGAGACCCAGTACTTC. It translates to CASSLSLAVETQYF.

This rearrangement joins TRBV28 to TRBJ1-5; 9 bases fit TRBD1. This CDR3 contains 18 residues. In germline, CDR1 is MDHEN, CDR2 SYDVKM. V dropped 7 bases and J dropped 2; count of bases not matched to a gene: 15. CDR3 in amino acids: CASTTGTGFLSGNQPQHF. The CDR3 region has the DNA TGTGCCAGCACCACGGGGACAGGGTTCTTATCTGGCAATCAGCCCCAGCATTTT.

The chain recombines TRBV9 with TRBJ2-3, with unresolved D. This CDR3 is built from 15 residues. The V gene's germline CDR1 is SGDLS and CDR2 YYNGEE. V lost 4 bases, J lost 4 bases, and 16 bases lay in between. CDR3 protein: CASSIAAYQADTQYF. The CDR3 DNA is TGTGCCAGCAGCATAGCCGCTTACCAAGCAGATACGCAGTATTTT.

V usage is TRBV7-2 and J usage is TRBJ2-7, with D perhaps matching TRBD1 or TRBD2 (5 bases each). The V end lost 3 bases, the J end lost 2 bases, and 11 bases lay between the germline ends. Germline V CDR1 and CDR2: SGHTA, FQGNSA. The CDR3 runs to 14 residues. The chain's CDR3 is CASSLAGRAYEQYF. For the CDR3, the DNA is TGTGCCAGCAGCTTGGCGGGCAGGGCCTACGAGCAGTACTTC.

The rearrangement links TRBV10-3 to TRBJ2-1; TRBD2 aligns across 8 bases. CDR1 is ENHRY and CDR2 is SYGVKD in the germline V gene. The V gene end was trimmed by 4 bases and the J gene end by 4 bases; junction bases not matched to a gene: 9. CDR3 length: 16 amino acids. CDR3: CAISVSRASGYNEQFF. CDR3 in DNA: TGTGCCATCAGTGTCTCTCGGGCTAGCGGGTACAATGAGCAGTTCTTC.

This clone was picked up one time. The chain uses TRBV9 and TRBJ2-6, with 12 bases lining up with TRBD2. CDR3 length: 16 residues. The J segment lost 6 bases and the V segment lost 2 bases, leaving 3 bases of the junction unmatched. CDR1 is SGDLS, CDR2 YYNGEE, per germline. CDR3 in DNA: TGTGCCAGCAGCGTTCTAGCGGGAGGGCCGGCCAACGTCCTGACTTTC. This encodes CASSVLAGGPANVLTF.

The CDR3 loop is CASSLFAEALEQYF. CDR3 nucleotide sequence: TGCGCCAGCAGCTTGTTTGCGGAGGCCCTCGAGCAGTACTTC. The chain combines TRBV5-1 with TRBJ2-7; D may be TRBD2 (5 bases). The V gene lost 1 base and the J gene lost 6 bases, with 14 bases spanning the gap. Germline V gene sequence: CDR1 SGHRS, CDR2 YFSETQ. This CDR3 has 14 residues.

The chain couples TRBV29-1 to TRBJ2-3; D is uncertain. The germline V gene encodes CDR1 SQVTM and CDR2 ANQGSEA. This CDR3 has 12 residues. Trimming stripped 6 bases from V and 0 bases from J, with 7 bases between. CDR3 DNA sequence: TGCAGCGTGTACCAGAGCACAGATACGCAGTATTTT. Its protein is CSVYQSTDTQYF.

This chain links TRBV2 with TRBJ2-2; 10 bases are shared with TRBD1. Germline CDR1 SNHLY, CDR2 FYNNEI. The CDR3 runs to 15 residues. V lost 8 bases to trimming and J lost 6 bases; unmatched junction nucleotides: 9. The CDR3 reads CASDRQGANSGELFF. CDR3 in DNA: TGTGCCAGCGACCGACAGGGGGCAAATTCCGGGGAGCTGTTTTTT. Filled out from reference TRBV2 and TRBJ2-2, the complete variable domain reads EPEVTQTPSHQVTQMGQEVILRCVPISNHLYFYWYRQILGQKVEFLVSFYNNEISEKSEIFDDQFSVERPDGSNFTLKIRSTKLEDSAMYFCASDRQGANSGELFFGEGSRLTVL.

The chain employs TRBV28 and TRBJ2-7; 7 bases match TRBD1. CDR3 length: 14 residues. Per the germline V gene, CDR1 is MDHEN and CDR2 is SYDVKM. Trimming at V came to 5 bases and at J to 3 bases, leaving 7 bases not matched to a gene. The CDR3 sequence: CASSRDRAVYEQYF. The CDR3 DNA is TGTGCCAGCAGTCGAGACAGGGCCGTCTACGAGCAGTACTTC.

The rearrangement uses TRBV28 and TRBJ2-2; D call uncertain. The V end lost 6 bases, the J end lost 8 bases, and 7 bases lay between the germline ends. Looked up from germline, CDR1 is MDHEN and CDR2 is SYDVKM. CDR3 size: 11 residues. CDR3 coding DNA: TGTGCCAGCAGCTCACGGGGGGAGCTGTTTTTT. Encoded protein: CASSSRGELFF.

This clone was recorded once. The chain couples TRBV7-2 to TRBJ2-7; weak D call: TRBD2 (5 bases). V was clipped by 5 bases and J by 2 bases, with 16 bases between them. The CDR3 runs 15 residues. Germline CDR1 and CDR2: SGHTA and FQGNSA. The CDR3 nucleotides are TGTGCCAGCAGCCTCGCTAGACTACCCACCTACGAGCAGTACTTC. Residues: CASSLARLPTYEQYF. The whole variable domain, remainder taken from reference TRBV7-2 and TRBJ2-7, is GAGVSQSPSNKVTEKGKDVELRCDPISGHTALYWYRQSLGQGLEFLIYFQGNSAPDKSGLPSDRFSAERTGGSVSTLTIQRTQQEDSAVYLCASSLARLPTYEQYFGPGTRLTVT.

The gene calls are TRBV11-2 and TRBJ1-5; D remains unclear. The CDR3 has 14 residues. V lost 4 bases and J lost 1, with 8 bases in between. The germline V gene encodes CDR1 SGHAT and CDR2 FQNNGV. The CDR3, as DNA: TGTGCCAGCAGCTCCCTTAACAGCAATCAGCCCCAGCATTTT. It specifies CASSSLNSNQPQHF.

The chain joins TRBV20-1 to TRBJ2-3; perhaps TRBD2 as D (5 bases). The CDR3 runs to 11 residues. Per the germline V gene, CDR1 is DFQATT and CDR2 is SNEGSKA (reference sequence). Trimming cost V 6 bases and J 9 bases, with 13 bases left between them. DNA of the CDR3: TGCAGTGCCAAACTAGTGAAGACGCAGTATTTT. Protein sequence: CSAKLVKTQYF.

Only one count was recorded for this clone. The genes are TRBV2 and TRBJ1-5, with D maybe TRBD1 (5 bases). Germline V gene lookup returns CDR1 SNHLY and CDR2 FYNNEI. The CDR3 covers 15 residues. V was pared by 6 bases and J by 0 bases, with 12 bases between. This CDR3 reads CASSENRISNQPQHF. CDR3 bases: TGTGCCAGCAGCGAGAACAGGATTAGCAATCAGCCCCAGCATTTT.

CDR3 DNA: TGTGCCAGCAGTGAAAACAGGGGTGGGAAGGGGACCCAGTACTTC. It encodes CASSENRGGKGTQYF. The chain has TRBV25-1 and TRBJ2-5, with 7 bases fitting TRBD1. The CDR3 totals 15 residues. The V segment lost 2 bases and the J segment 7 bases; nucleotides outside the gene matches: 10. CDR1 is MGHDK and CDR2 is SYGVNS in the germline V gene.

This rearrangement joins TRBV28 to TRBJ2-3; the D is unclear. The CDR3 length is 15 residues. Germline assignment: CDR1 MDHEN and CDR2 SYDVKM. V lost 5 bases to trimming and J lost 4 bases, with 16 bases between them. CDR3 loop: CASSTRTLGPDTQYF. CDR3 coding DNA: TGTGCCAGCAGTACTCGGACCCTCGGGCCAGATACGCAGTATTTT.

The chain joins TRBV28 to TRBJ2-7; D is ambiguous. This CDR3 is built from 14 residues. Looked up from germline, CDR1 is MDHEN and CDR2 is SYDVKM. Trimming removed 3 bases at V and 3 bases at J, with 12 bases between. The CDR3 DNA reads TGTGCCAGCAGTTTCGACCAGGTTATCTACGAGCAGTACTTC. The encoded protein is CASSFDQVIYEQYF.